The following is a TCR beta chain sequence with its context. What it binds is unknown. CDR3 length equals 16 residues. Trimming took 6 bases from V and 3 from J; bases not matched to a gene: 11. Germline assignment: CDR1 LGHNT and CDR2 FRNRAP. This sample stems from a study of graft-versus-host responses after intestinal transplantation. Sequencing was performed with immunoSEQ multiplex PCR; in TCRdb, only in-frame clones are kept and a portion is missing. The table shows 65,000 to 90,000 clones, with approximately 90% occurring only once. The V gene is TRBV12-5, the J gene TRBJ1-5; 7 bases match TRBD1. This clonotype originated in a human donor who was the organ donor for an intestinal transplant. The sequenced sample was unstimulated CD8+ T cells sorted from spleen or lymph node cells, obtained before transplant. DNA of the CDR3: TGTGCTAGTGGCCAACTTGCAGGGGGAACCAATCAGCCCCAGCATTTT. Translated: CASGQLAGGTNQPQHF.